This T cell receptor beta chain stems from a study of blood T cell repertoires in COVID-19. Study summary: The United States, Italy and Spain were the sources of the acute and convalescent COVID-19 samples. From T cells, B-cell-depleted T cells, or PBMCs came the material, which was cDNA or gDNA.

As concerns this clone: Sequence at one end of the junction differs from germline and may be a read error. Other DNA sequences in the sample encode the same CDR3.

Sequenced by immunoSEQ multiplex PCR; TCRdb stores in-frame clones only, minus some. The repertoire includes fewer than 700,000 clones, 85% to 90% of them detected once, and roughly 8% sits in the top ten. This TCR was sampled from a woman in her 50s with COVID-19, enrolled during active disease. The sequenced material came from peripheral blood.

CDR3 DNA: TGTGCCAGCTCGCCACCGGGGGGCTACGAGCAGTACTTC. This encodes CASSPPGGYEQYF. This rearrangement joins TRBV18 to TRBJ2-7; 7 bases align to TRBD2. The CDR3 has 13 amino acids. Germline values: CDR1 KGHSH, CDR2 LQKENI.